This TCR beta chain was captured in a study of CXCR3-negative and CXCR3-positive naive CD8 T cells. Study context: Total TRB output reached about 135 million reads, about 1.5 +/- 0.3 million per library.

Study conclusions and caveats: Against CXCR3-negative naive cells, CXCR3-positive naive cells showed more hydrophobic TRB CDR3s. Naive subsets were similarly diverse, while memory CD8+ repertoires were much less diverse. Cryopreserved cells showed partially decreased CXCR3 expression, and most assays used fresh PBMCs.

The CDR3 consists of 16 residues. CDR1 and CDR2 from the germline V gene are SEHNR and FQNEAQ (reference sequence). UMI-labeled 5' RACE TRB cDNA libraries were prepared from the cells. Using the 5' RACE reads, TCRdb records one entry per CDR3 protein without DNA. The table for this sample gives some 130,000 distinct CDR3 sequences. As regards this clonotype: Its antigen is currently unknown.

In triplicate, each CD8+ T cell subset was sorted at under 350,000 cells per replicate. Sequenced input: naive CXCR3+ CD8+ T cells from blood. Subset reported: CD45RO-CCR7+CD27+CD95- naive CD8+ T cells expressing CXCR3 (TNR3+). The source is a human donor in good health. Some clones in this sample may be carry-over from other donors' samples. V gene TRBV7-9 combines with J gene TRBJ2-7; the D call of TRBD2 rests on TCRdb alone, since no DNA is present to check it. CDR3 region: CASSLALAGGDYEQYF. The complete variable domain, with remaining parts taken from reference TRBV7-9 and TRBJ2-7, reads DTGVSQNPRHKITKRGQNVTFRCDPISEHNRLYWYRQTLGQGPEFLTYFQNEAQLEKSRLLSDRFSAERPKGSFSTLEIQRTEQGDSAMYLCASSLALAGGDYEQYFGPGTRLTVT.